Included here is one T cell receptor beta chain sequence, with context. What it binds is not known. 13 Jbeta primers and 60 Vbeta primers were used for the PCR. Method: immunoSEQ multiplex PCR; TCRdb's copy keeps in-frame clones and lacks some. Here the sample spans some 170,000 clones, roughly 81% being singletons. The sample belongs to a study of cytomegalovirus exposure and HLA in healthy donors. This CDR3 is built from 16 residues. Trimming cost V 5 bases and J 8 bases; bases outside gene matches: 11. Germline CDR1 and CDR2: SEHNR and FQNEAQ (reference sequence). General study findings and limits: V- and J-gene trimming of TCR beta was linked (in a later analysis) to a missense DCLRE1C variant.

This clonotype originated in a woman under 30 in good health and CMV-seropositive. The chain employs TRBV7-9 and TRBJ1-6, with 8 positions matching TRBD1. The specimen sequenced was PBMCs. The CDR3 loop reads CASSAQGQGVDSPLHF. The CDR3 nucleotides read TGTGCCAGCAGCGCCCAAGGACAGGGAGTAGATTCACCCCTCCACTTT.